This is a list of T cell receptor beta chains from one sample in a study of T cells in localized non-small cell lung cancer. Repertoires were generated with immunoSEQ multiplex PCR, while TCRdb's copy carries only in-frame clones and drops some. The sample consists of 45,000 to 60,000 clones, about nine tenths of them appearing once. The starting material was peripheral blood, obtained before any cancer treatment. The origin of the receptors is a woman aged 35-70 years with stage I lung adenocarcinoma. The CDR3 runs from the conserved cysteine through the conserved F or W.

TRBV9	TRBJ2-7	CASSVGITYEQYF
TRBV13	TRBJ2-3	CASSLTGSTDTQYF
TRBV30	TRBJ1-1	CAWSVRWDPNTEAFF
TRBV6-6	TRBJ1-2	CASSSPGGGYTF
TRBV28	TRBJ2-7	CASSDTRGEQYF
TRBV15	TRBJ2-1	CATSRDSGPTYNEQFF
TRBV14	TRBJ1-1	CASSHWVGLNTEAFF
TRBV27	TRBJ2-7	CASSLRSLRPGTSDFSYEQYF
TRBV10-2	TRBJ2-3	CASRSGTDTQYF
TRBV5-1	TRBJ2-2	CASSPRGRRDTGELFF
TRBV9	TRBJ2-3	CASSVSSGGAGLTDTQYF
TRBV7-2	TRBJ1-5	CASSLGTAVGNQPQHF
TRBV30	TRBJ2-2	CAWSVLGAVGGELFF
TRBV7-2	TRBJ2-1	CASSLGLAYNEQFF
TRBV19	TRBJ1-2	CASTTWDRRTRYGYTF
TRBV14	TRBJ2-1	CASSHHLAAWAGGEQFF
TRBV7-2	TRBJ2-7	CASSLQESSYEQYF